This T cell receptor beta chain was obtained from a study of beta chain features in type 1 diabetes. Points from the study as a whole: A potential PCR bias toward shorter templates would be equal in patient and control samples. Among all four CD4+ subsets, Type 1 diabetes patients had TCRB CDR3s that were moderately but significantly shorter.

CDR1 and CDR2 from the germline V gene are MGHDK and SYGVNS. Unmatched junction bases numbered 12, after V lost 0 bases and J lost 7 bases. This CDR3 contains 18 residues. The entirety of the isolated RNA underwent reverse transcription, so expressed TCRB transcripts were sequenced. Clones were read by immunoSEQ multiplex PCR, and TCRdb kept only the in-frame ones, dropping some. The data show 620,000 or so clones, less than 20% seen once. Markers CD45RO/CCR7/CD25/CD127/CD95/CD27 served to sort CD4+ naive, central memory, regulatory and stem cell-like memory cells. With regard to this clone: Its antigen is still unknown.

This TCR came from a man aged 18 to 30 in good health. Material for sequencing was naive CD4+ T cells from blood. The rearrangement joins TRBV25-1 to TRBJ2-1; 10 bases fit TRBD2. The CDR3: CASSEYPGWTSGANEQFF. The CDR3 DNA follows: TGTGCCAGCAGTGAATACCCCGGTTGGACTAGCGGAGCTAATGAGCAGTTCTTC.